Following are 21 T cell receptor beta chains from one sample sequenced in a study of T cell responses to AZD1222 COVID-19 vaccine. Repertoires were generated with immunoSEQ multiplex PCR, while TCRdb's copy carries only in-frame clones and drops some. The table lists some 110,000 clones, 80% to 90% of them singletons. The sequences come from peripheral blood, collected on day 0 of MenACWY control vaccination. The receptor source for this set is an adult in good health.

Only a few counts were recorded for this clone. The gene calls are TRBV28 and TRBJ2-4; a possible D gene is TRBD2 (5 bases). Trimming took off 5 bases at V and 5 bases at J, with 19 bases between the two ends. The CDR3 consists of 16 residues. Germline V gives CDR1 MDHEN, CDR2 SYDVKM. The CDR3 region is CASSPRTGILQNIQYF. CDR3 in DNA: TGTGCCAGCAGTCCTCGGACCGGGATACTTCAAAACATTCAGTACTTC.

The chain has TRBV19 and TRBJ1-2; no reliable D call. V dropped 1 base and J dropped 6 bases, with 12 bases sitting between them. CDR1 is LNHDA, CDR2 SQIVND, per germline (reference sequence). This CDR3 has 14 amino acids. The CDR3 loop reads CASSIVQRGHGYTF. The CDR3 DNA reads TGTGCCAGTAGTATAGTTCAAAGAGGACATGGCTACACCTTC.

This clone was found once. CDR3 amino acids: CASRARGELFF. CDR3 bases: TGTGCCAGCAGGGCGAGGGGGGAGCTGTTTTTT. J is TRBJ2-2 and V is TRBV28; D remains ambiguous. Germline V lookup: CDR1 MDHEN, CDR2 SYDVKM. CDR3 length: 11 residues. V lost 6 bases to trimming and J lost 8 bases, with 7 bases between them.

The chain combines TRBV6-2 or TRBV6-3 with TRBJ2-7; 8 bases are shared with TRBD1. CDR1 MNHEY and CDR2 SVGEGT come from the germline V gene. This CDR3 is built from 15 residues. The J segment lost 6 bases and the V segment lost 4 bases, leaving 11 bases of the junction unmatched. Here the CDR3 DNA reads TGTGCCAGCAGTTTACCGACAGGGGAAATAAGCGAGCAGTACTTC. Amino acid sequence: CASSLPTGEISEQYF.

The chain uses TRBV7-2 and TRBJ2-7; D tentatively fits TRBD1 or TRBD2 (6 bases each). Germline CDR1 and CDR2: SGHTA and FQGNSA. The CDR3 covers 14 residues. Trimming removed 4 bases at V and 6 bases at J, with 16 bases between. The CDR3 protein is CASSWKNGGREQYF. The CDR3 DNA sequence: TGTGCCAGCAGCTGGAAGAACGGGGGCCGCGAGCAGTACTTC.

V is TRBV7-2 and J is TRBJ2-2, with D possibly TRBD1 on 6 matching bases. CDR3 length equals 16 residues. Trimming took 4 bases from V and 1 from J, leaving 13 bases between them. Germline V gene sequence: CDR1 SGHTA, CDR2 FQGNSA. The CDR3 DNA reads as TGTGCCAGCAGCTCAAGGGGCAGGGGGAACACCGGGGAGCTGTTTTTT. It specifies CASSSRGRGNTGELFF.

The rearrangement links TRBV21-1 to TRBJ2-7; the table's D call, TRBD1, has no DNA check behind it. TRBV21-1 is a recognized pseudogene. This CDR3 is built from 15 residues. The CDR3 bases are TGTGCCAGCAGCAAACCCACAGGGAGCTCCTACGAGCAGTACTTC. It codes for CASSKPTGSSYEQYF.

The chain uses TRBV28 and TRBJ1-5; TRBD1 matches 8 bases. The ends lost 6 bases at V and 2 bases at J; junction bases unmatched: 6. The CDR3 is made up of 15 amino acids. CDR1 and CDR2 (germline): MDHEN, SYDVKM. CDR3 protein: CASSLPDRGNQPQHF. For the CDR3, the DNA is TGTGCCAGCAGCCTCCCGGACAGGGGCAATCAGCCCCAGCATTTT.

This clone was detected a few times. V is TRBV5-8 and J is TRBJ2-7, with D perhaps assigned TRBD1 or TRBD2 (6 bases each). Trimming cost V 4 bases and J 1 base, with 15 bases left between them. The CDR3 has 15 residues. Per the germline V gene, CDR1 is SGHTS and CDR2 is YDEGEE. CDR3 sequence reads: CASSPDGGSSYEQYF. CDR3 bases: TGTGCCAGCAGCCCGGACGGGGGCTCTTCCTACGAGCAGTACTTC.

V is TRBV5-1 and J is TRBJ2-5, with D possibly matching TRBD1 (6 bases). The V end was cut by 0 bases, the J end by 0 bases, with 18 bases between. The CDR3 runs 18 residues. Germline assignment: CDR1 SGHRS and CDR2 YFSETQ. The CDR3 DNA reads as TGCGCCAGCAGCTTGGGGACAGACAGCCAGGGGTACCAAGAGACCCAGTACTTC. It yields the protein CASSLGTDSQGYQETQYF.

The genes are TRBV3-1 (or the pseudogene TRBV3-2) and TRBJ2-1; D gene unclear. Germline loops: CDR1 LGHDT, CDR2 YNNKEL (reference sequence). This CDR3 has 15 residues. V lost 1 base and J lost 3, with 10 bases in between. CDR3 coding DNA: TGTGCCAGCAGCCAAGGACGGGTGCACTACAATGAGCAGTTCTTC. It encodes CASSQGRVHYNEQFF.

The CDR3 region has the DNA TGTGCCAGTAGTACAGGGGGCTTCGGGGGCTACACCTTC. It codes for CASSTGGFGGYTF. This chain joins TRBV19 and TRBJ1-2, with 8 bases fitting TRBD1. The ends lost 4 bases at V and 8 bases at J; junction bases unmatched: 6. The CDR3 sequence is 13 residues long. Germline loops: CDR1 LNHDA, CDR2 SQIVND (reference sequence).

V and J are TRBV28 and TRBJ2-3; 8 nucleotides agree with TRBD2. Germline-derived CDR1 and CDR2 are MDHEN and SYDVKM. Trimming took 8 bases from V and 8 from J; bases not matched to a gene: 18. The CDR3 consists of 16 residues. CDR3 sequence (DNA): TGTGCCAGCCACCCGGGTGGGGTAGCGGGATCCGGTACGCAGTATTTT. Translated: CASHPGGVAGSGTQYF.

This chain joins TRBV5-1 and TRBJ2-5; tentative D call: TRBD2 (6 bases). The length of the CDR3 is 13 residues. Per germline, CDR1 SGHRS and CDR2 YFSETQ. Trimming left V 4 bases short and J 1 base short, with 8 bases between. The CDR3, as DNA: TGCGCCAGCAGCGGCGGGGCCCAAGAGACCCAGTACTTC. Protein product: CASSGGAQETQYF.

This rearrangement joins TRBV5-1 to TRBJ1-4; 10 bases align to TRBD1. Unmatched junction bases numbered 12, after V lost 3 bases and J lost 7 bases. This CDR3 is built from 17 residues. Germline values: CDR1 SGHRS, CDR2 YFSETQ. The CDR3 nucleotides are TGCGCCAGCAGCTCCAACCCGGCGACAGGGGGCGGTGAAAAACTGTTTTTT. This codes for CASSSNPATGGGEKLFF.

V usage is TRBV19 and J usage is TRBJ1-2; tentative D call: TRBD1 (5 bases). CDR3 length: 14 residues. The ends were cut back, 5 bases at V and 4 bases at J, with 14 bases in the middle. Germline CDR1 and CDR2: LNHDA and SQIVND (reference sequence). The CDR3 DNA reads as TGTGCCAGTAGTCTCGGGACGGCGGGCTATGGCTACACCTTC. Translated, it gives CASSLGTAGYGYTF.

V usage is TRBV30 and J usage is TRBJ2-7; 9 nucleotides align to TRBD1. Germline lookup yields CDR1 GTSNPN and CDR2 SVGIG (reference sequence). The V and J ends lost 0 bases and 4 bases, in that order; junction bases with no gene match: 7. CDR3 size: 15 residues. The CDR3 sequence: CAWSVPGQGRYEQYF. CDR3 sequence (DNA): TGTGCCTGGAGTGTCCCCGGACAGGGGAGGTACGAGCAGTACTTC.

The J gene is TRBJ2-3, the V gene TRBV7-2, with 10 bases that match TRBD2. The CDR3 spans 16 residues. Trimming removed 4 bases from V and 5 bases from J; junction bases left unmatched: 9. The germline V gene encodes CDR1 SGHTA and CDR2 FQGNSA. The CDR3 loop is CASSSNLAGEQDTQYF. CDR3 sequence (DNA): TGTGCCAGCAGCTCGAACCTAGCGGGGGAGCAAGATACGCAGTATTTT.

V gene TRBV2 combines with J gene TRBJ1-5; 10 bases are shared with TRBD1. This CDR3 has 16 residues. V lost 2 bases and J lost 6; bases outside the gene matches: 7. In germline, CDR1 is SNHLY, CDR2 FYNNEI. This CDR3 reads CASSEYGTGAGQPQHF. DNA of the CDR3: TGTGCCAGCAGTGAATATGGGACAGGGGCCGGTCAGCCCCAGCATTTT.

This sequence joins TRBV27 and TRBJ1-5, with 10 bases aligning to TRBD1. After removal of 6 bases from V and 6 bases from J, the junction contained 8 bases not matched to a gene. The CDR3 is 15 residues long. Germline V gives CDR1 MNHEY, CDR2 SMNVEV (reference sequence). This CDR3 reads CASRLGQGVGQPQHF. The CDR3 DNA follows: TGTGCCAGCAGACTTGGACAGGGGGTGGGTCAGCCCCAGCATTTT.

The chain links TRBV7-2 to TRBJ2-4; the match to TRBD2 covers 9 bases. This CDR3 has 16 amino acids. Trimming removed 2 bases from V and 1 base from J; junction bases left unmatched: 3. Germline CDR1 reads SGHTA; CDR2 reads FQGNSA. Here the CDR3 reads CASSLNSGGAKNIQYF. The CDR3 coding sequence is TGTGCCAGCAGCTTAAACAGCGGGGGGGCCAAAAACATTCAGTACTTC.